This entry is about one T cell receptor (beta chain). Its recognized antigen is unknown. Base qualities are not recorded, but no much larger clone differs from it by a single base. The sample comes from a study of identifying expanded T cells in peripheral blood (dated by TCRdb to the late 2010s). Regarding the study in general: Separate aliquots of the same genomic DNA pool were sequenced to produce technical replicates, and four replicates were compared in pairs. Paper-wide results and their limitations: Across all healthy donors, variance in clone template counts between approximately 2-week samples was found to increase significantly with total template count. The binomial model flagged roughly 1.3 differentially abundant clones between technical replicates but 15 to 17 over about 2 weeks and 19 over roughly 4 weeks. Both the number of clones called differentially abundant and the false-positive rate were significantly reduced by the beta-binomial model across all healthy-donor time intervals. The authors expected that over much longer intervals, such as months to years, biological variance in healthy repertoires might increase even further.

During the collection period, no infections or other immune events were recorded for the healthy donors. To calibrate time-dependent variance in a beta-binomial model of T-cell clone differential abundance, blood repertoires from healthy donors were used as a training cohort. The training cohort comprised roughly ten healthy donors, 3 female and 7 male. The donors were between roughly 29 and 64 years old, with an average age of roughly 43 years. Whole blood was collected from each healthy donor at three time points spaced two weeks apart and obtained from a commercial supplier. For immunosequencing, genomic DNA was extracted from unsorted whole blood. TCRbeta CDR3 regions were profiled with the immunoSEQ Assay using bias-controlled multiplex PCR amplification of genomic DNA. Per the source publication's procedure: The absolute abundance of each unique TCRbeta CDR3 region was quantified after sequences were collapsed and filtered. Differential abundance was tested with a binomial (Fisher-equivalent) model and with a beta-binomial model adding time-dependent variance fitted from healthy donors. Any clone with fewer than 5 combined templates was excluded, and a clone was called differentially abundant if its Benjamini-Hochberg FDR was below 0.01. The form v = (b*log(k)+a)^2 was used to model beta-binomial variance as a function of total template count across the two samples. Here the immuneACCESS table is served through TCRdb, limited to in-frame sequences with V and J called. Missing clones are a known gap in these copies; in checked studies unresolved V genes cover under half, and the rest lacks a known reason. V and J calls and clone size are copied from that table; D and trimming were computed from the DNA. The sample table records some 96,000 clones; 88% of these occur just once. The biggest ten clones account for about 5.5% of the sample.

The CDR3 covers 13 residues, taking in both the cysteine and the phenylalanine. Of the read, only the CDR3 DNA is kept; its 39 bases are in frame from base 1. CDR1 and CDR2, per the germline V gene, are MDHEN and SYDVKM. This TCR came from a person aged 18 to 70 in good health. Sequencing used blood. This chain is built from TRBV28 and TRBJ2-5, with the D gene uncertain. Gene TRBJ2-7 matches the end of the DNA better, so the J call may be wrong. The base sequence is TGTGCCGGTAAGAGAGATCAGTCCTACGAGCAGTACTTC. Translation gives CAGKRDQSYEQYF.